One and the same sample provided the 5 T cell receptor beta chains below, sequenced in a study of patients and donors after allogeneic stem cell transplantation. TCRdb processed the RT-PCR reads anew with MiXCR; each CDR3 protein has one entry. The sample lists 190,000 or so distinct CDR3 sequences, 38% occurring once. Sequenced: blood, either unsorted or a sorted T cell fraction (not recorded which). All receptors come from a human donor who was either an allogeneic HSCT recipient or a stem cell or donor lymphocyte infusion donor (not recorded which). It is not recorded whose cells these are; they may come from a transplant donor.

This clonotype has a single count. The chain joins TRBV7-2 to TRBJ1-4; 10 nucleotides align to TRBD1. The CDR3 consists of 15 residues. The trim removed 5 bases at V and 8 bases at J, leaving 8 bases unmatched. Germline assignment: CDR1 SGHTA and CDR2 FQGNSA. The CDR3 DNA sequence: TGTGCCAGCAGCGTCTCCGGGACAGGGGACGAAAAACTGTTTTTT. Encoded protein: CASSVSGTGDEKLFF. Supplemented by reference TRBV7-2 and TRBJ1-4, the full variable domain reads GAGVSQSPSNKVTEKGKDVELRCDPISGHTALYWYRQSLGQGLEFLIYFQGNSAPDKSGLPSDRFSAERTGGSVSTLTIQRTQQEDSAVYLCASSVSGTGDEKLFFGSGTQLSVL.

The rearrangement joins TRBV4-3 to TRBJ2-1, with D possibly called TRBD1 or TRBD2 (5 bases each). The V gene lost 0 bases and the J gene lost 7 bases, with 10 bases spanning the gap. The CDR3 length is 14 residues. Per germline, CDR1 LGHNA and CDR2 YSLEER. DNA of the CDR3: TGCGCCAGCAGCCAAGAACGGGGCCGTAATGAGCAGTTCTTC. Its protein is CASSQERGRNEQFF.

This chain joins TRBV28 and TRBJ1-1; possible D gene TRBD1, 5 bases. CDR3 length equals 14 residues. CDR1 and CDR2 from the germline V gene are MDHEN and SYDVKM. Deletions cut 7 bases from V and 10 bases from J, with 22 bases between. The CDR3 coding sequence is TGTGCCAGCACCTTGACCGGGACCAGCAGGGTAGCTTTCTTT. Protein: CASTLTGTSRVAFF.

This clonotype was seen ten or more times. This chain links TRBV10-3 with TRBJ1-2; 8 nucleotides agree with TRBD1. The CDR3 covers 13 residues. Germline CDR1 and CDR2: ENHRY and SYGVKD. Losses at the gene ends were 6 bases for V and 2 bases for J; bases not matched to a gene: 2. The CDR3 DNA reads as TGTGCCATCAGGGACAGGGAAAACTATGGCTACACCTTC. Translated, it gives CAIRDRENYGYTF.

The chain recombines TRBV6-2 or TRBV6-3 with TRBJ1-2; D perhaps matches TRBD1 (6 bases). This CDR3 region has 12 residues. V shed 4 bases and J shed 7 bases, with 10 bases lying between them. The germline CDR1 and CDR2 sequences are MNHEY and SVGEGT. The CDR3 spells CASSFGQSGYTF. Written as DNA, the CDR3 is TGTGCCAGCAGTTTTGGACAGTCTGGCTACACCTTC.